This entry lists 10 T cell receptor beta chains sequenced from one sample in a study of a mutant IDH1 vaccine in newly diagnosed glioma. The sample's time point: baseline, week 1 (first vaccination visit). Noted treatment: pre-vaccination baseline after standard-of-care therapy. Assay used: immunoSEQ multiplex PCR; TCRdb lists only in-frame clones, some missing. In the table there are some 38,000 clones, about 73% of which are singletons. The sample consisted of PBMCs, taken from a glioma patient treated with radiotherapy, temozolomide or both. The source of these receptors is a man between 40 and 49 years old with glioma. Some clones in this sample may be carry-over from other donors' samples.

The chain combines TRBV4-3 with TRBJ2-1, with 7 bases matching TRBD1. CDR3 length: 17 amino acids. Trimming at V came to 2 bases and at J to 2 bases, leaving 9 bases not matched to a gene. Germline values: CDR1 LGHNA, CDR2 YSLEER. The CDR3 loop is CASSQKGTAQAYNEQFF. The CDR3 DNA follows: TGCGCCAGCAGCCAAAAAGGGACAGCGCAAGCCTACAATGAGCAGTTCTTC.

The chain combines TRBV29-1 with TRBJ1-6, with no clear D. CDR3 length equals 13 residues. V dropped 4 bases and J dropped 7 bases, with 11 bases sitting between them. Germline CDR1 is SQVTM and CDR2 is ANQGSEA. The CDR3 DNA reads TGCAGCGTTGCGATACAGCCAAATTCACCCCTCCACTTT. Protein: CSVAIQPNSPLHF.

The CDR3 DNA reads as TGTGCCAGCAGTTCCGACAGACCCTCGGTCGGAAACACCATATATTTT. Translation: CASSSDRPSVGNTIYF. This chain joins TRBV27 and TRBJ1-3; tentative D call: TRBD1 (5 bases). CDR1 MNHEY and CDR2 SMNVEV come from the germline V gene (reference sequence). The CDR3 spans 16 residues. Deletions cut 4 bases from V and 4 bases from J, with 17 bases between.

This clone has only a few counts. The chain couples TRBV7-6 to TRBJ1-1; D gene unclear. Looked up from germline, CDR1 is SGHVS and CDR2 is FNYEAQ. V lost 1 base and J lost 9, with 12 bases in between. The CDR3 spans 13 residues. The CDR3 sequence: CASSLDVAAKAFF. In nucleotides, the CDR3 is TGTGCCAGCAGCTTAGATGTAGCGGCTAAAGCTTTCTTT. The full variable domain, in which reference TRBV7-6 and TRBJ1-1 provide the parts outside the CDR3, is GAGVSQSPRYKVTKRGQDVALRCDPISGHVSLYWYRQALGQGPEFLTYFNYEAQQDKSGLPNDRFSAERPEGSISTLTIQRTEQRDSAMYRCASSLDVAAKAFFGQGTRLTVV.

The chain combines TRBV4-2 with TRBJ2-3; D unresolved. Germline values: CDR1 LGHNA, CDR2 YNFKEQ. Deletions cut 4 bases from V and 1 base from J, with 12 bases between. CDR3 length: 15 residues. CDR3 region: CASSLSPRGTDTQYF. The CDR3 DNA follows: TGTGCCAGCAGCCTATCCCCCCGGGGCACAGATACGCAGTATTTT.

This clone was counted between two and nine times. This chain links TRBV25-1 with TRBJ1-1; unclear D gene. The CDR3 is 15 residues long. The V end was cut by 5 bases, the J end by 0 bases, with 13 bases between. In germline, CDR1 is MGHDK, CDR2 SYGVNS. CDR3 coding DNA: TGTGCCAGCAGTCCACCCCCTGGTCTGAACACTGAAGCTTTCTTT. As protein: CASSPPPGLNTEAFF.

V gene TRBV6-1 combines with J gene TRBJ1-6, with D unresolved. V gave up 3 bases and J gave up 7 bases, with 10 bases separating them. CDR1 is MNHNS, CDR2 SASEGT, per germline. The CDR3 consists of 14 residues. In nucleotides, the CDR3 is TGTGCCAGCAGTGAGTCGGTCGGAAATTCACCCCTCCACTTT. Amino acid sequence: CASSESVGNSPLHF.

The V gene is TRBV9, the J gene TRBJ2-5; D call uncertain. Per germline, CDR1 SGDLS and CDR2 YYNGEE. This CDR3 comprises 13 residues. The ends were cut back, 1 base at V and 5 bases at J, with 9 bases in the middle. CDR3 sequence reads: CASSVRVGETQYF. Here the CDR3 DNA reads TGTGCCAGCAGCGTAAGGGTGGGGGAGACCCAGTACTTC.

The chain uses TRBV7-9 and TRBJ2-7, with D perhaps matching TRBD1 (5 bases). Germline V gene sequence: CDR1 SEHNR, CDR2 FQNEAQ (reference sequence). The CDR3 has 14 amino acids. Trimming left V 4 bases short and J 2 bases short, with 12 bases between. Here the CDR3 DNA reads TGTGCCAGCAGCTCAGACATGGGGCCCTACGAGCAGTACTTC. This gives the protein CASSSDMGPYEQYF.

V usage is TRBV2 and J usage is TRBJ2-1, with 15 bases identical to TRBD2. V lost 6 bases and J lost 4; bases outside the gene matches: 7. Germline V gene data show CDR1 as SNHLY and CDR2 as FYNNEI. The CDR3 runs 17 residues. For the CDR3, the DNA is TGTGCCAGCAGAGGACCCGGGACTAGCGGGGGGTACAATGAGCAGTTCTTC. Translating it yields CASRGPGTSGGYNEQFF.